Each of the 14 T cell receptor beta chains below was sequenced from the same sample in a study of shared clonotypes between healthy human individuals. Here immunoSEQ multiplex PCR was the method, and the copy in TCRdb shows in-frame clones only, minus some. In the table there are about 1 million clones, about 77% of which are singletons. Source material: memory CD4+ T cells sorted from blood. Described subset: CD45RA-negative fraction. The source of these receptors is a man aged 18 to 30 in good health.

The table lists this clone with many counts. Other nucleotide sequences from this sample produce the same CDR3. This chain uses TRBV4-1 with TRBJ2-2; the D is unclear. The V end was cut by 7 bases, the J end by 1 base, with 7 bases between. Germline lookup yields CDR1 MGHRA and CDR2 YSYEKL. This CDR3 has 13 residues. This CDR3 reads CASTGLNTGELFF. The CDR3 DNA reads as TGCGCCAGCACGGGCTTGAACACCGGGGAGCTGTTTTTT.

This rearrangement joins TRBV4-1 to TRBJ1-3, with D possibly matching TRBD1 (5 bases). Germline CDR1 MGHRA, CDR2 YSYEKL. CDR3 size: 19 residues. V was clipped by 2 bases and J by 4 bases, with 24 bases between them. Here the CDR3 DNA reads TGCGCCAGCAGCCAACATCCTAGCTTGCAAGGGGCGGACGGAAACACCATATATTTT. This encodes CASSQHPSLQGADGNTIYF.

As to this clone: Other DNA variants within this sample encode the same CDR3. J is TRBJ1-5 and V is TRBV4-1; no reliable D call. V shed 1 base and J shed 4 bases, with 5 bases lying between them. Germline V gene sequence: CDR1 MGHRA, CDR2 YSYEKL. The CDR3 length is 13 residues. The chain's CDR3 is CASSQGENQPQHF. DNA of the CDR3: TGCGCCAGCAGCCAAGGGGAGAATCAGCCCCAGCATTTT.

The chain has TRBV18 and TRBJ2-1; D is ambiguous. The CDR3 extends over 15 amino acids. Germline values: CDR1 KGHSH, CDR2 LQKENI. V lost 0 bases to trimming and J lost 2 bases, with 8 bases between them. CDR3 bases: TGTGCCAGCTCACCACCGCAAGGCACCTACAATGAGCAGTTCTTC. Protein product: CASSPPQGTYNEQFF.

This sequence joins TRBV11-2 and TRBJ2-1, with D perhaps TRBD1 or TRBD2 (5 bases each). The CDR3 spans 15 residues. Looked up from germline, CDR1 is SGHAT and CDR2 is FQNNGV. V was cut by 5 bases and J by 5 bases, with 16 bases left in between. The DNA of the CDR3 is TGTGCCAGCAGCCCGCAGTTGGGGACCAACAATGAGCAGTTCTTC. It codes for CASSPQLGTNNEQFF. The whole variable domain, filled in from reference TRBV11-2 and TRBJ2-1, reads EAGVAQSPRYKIIEKRQSVAFWCNPISGHATLYWYQQILGQGPKLLIQFQNNGVVDDSQLPKDRFSAERLKGVDSTLKIQPAKLEDSAVYLCASSPQLGTNNEQFFGPGTRLTVL.

This clone has a single count. This rearrangement joins TRBV14 to TRBJ1-2; no clear D gene. Looked up from germline, CDR1 is SGHDN and CDR2 is FVKESK. CDR3 size: 14 residues. Deletions cut 4 bases from V and 4 bases from J, with 13 bases between. CDR3: CASSLAALGYGYTF. CDR3 nucleotide sequence: TGTGCCAGCAGCCTCGCCGCTTTAGGCTATGGCTACACCTTC. Using reference TRBV14 and TRBJ1-2 for the parts outside the CDR3, the full variable domain is EAGVTQFPSHSVIEKGQTVTLRCDPISGHDNLYWYRRVMGKEIKFLLHFVKESKQDESGMPNNRFLAERTGGTYSTLKVQPAELEDSGVYFCASSLAALGYGYTFGSGTRLTVV.

Only one count was recorded for this clone. The CDR3 protein is CASSLASTKQHEQYF. DNA for the CDR3: TGTGCCAGCAGCTTGGCGTCCACCAAGCAGCACGAGCAGTACTTC. The chain carries TRBV5-4 and TRBJ2-7; no definite D call. Trimming stripped 0 bases from V and 5 bases from J, with 15 bases between. This CDR3 has 15 amino acids. The germline gives CDR1 SGHNT, CDR2 YYREEE (reference sequence).

V and J are TRBV10-2 and TRBJ2-2, with a weak D call TRBD1 (6 bases). Deletions cut 0 bases from V and 5 bases from J, with 7 bases between. Germline-derived CDR1 and CDR2 are WSHSY and SAAADI. The CDR3 is 14 residues long. Written as DNA, the CDR3 is TGCGCCAGCAGTGAGTCGCAGGGGACCGGGGAGCTGTTTTTT. This encodes CASSESQGTGELFF.

The chain has TRBV5-6 and TRBJ2-1, with TRBD1 matching over 7 bases. Germline V gives CDR1 SGHDT, CDR2 YYEEEE. The CDR3 extends over 13 amino acids. J lost 6 bases, V lost 4 bases, and 4 bases had no gene match. Written as DNA, the CDR3 is TGTGCCAGCAGCGAGACAGGGTCCAATGAGCAGTTCTTC. This codes for CASSETGSNEQFF.

This chain joins TRBV11-1 and TRBJ2-7; 7 nucleotides match TRBD2. V was pared by 2 bases and J by 3 bases, with 7 bases of the junction left unmatched. Germline V CDR1 and CDR2: SGHAT, FQDESV (reference sequence). The CDR3 is 15 amino acids. The CDR3 coding sequence is TGTGCCAGCAGCTTACCTTCTGGGGGGGACTACGAGCAGTACTTC. Translated, it gives CASSLPSGGDYEQYF.

The gene calls are TRBV5-1 and TRBJ1-6, with TRBD1 matching 9 bases. This CDR3 has 19 amino acids. V dropped 2 bases and J dropped 0; count of bases not matched to a gene: 9. In germline, CDR1 is SGHRS, CDR2 YFSETQ. The CDR3 reads CASSFGGQGLSSYNSPLHF. The CDR3 DNA reads TGCGCCAGCAGCTTCGGGGGACAGGGCCTTAGCTCCTATAATTCACCCCTCCACTTT.

The chain joins TRBV9 to TRBJ2-2; D is unclear. The V gene lost 2 bases and the J gene lost 0 bases, with 5 bases spanning the gap. The CDR3 consists of 14 residues. Germline V gene lookup returns CDR1 SGDLS and CDR2 YYNGEE. The DNA for the CDR3 is TGTGCCAGCAGCGTCATTGCGAACACCGGGGAGCTGTTTTTT. Amino acid sequence: CASSVIANTGELFF.

This clone was seen more than once but under ten times. The chain couples TRBV6-1 to TRBJ1-2; tentatively, D is TRBD1 (6 bases). In germline, CDR1 is MNHNS, CDR2 SASEGT. This CDR3 has 12 amino acids. The V and J ends lost 5 bases and 8 bases respectively, with 12 bases between them. DNA for the CDR3: TGTGCCAGCAGTAATACCAGGGGCGGCTACACCTTC. It encodes CASSNTRGGYTF.

The chain couples TRBV4-1 to TRBJ2-2, with D perhaps matching TRBD2 (6 bases). Germline assignment: CDR1 MGHRA and CDR2 YSYEKL. This CDR3 contains 15 residues. Trimming cost V 5 bases and J 7 bases, with 17 bases left between them. The CDR3 is CASSIGEAAIGELFF. Written as DNA, the CDR3 is TGCGCCAGCAGCATCGGGGAGGCAGCCATCGGGGAGCTGTTTTTT.